This T cell receptor (beta chain) was sequenced during a study of cytomegalovirus exposure and HLA in healthy donors. Study details: Counted in an early data release were some 81 million unique TCRs from HLA-typed donors.

CDR1 is MRHNA, CDR2 SNTAGT, per germline. The CDR3 contains 15 residues. V shed 4 bases, J shed 3 bases, and the junction held 7 bases outside the gene matches. The PCR made use of 60 Vbeta and 13 Jbeta primers. TCRdb keeps only in-frame clones here, not all; method: immunoSEQ multiplex PCR. The sample holds about 140,000 clones, under 90% seen once. With respect to this clone: Its antigen is not identified.

Study findings and constraints: Altogether, 150 to 200 TCR beta chains were recorded as cytomegalovirus-associated. Several of the most significant clusters appeared, in a later analysis, to be linked to common viral pathogens. Earlier findings revealed that most TCR beta V segments proved productive either about 87% or about 30% of the time.

This TCR derives from a man aged 35 to 55 in good health and CMV-seronegative. The material sequenced was PBMCs. The chain employs TRBV6-4 and TRBJ1-2; 8 bases are a match to TRBD1. The CDR3 loop is CASSARTGSDYGYTF. Written as DNA, the CDR3 is TGTGCCAGCAGTGCCCGGACAGGGAGCGACTATGGCTACACCTTC.